The table lists the clone carrying this TCR beta chain with a count of one. Germline V CDR1 and CDR2: SQVTM, ANQGSEA. This CDR3 contains 14 residues. Trimming pared 2 bases from V and 5 bases from J, leaving 12 bases between. The data were taken from a study of cytomegalovirus exposure and HLA in healthy donors. Produced via immunoSEQ multiplex PCR; TCRdb's table is partial and in-frame only. The table has 150,000 to 200,000 clones, about 96% seen once; the top ten hold around 0.9%. This chain uses TRBV29-1 with TRBJ1-4; the D gene is possibly TRBD1 (6 bases). Sequences were obtained from PBMCs. The origin of this receptor is a woman in her late teens or twenties in good health and CMV-seronegative. Here the CDR3 DNA reads TGCAGCGTTGAAAGCACCGGACAGAATGAAAAACTGTTTTTT. Residues: CSVESTGQNEKLFF.